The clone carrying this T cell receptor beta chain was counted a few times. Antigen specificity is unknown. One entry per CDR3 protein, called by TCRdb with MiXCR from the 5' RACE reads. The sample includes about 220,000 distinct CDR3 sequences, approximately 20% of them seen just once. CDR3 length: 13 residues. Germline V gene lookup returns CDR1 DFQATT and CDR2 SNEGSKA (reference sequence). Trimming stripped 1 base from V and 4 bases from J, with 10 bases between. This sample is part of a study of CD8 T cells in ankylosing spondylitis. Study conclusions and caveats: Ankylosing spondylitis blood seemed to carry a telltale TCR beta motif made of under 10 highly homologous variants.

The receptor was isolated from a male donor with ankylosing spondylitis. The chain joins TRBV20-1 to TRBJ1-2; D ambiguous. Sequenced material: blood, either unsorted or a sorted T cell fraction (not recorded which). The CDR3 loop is CSARGHIVYGYTF. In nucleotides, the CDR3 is TGCAGTGCTAGAGGACATATAGTCTATGGCTACACCTTC.